The present TCR beta chain was sequenced within a study of shared clonotypes between healthy human individuals. Study context: There were three CD4 naive, three CD4 memory, two CD8 naive and one CD8 memory plates per donor.

The assay was immunoSEQ multiplex PCR, and TCRdb's table has in-frame clones only and misses some. The table includes 2 million to 2.5 million clones, less than 95% detected once. Deletions cut 2 bases from V and 4 bases from J, with 7 bases between. There are 13 residues in the CDR3. CDR1 is MDHEN, CDR2 SYDVKM, per germline. In this sample, this clone turned up once. The antigen is undetermined. Additional DNA sequences in this sample encode the identical CDR3. Study-level findings and limits: Donors were few, which limited the genetic and exposure-history diversity represented.

The TCR was taken from a man in his late teens or twenties in good health. Some clones in this sample may be carry-over from other donors' samples. Sequenced material: naive CD4+ T cells from PBMCs. Subset reported: CD45RA+ positively selected. This rearrangement joins TRBV28 to TRBJ2-3; D is tentatively TRBD1 or TRBD2 (6 bases each). DNA of the CDR3: TGTGCCAGCAGTTTAAGGGGGGCAGATACGCAGTATTTT. This gives the protein CASSLRGADTQYF.